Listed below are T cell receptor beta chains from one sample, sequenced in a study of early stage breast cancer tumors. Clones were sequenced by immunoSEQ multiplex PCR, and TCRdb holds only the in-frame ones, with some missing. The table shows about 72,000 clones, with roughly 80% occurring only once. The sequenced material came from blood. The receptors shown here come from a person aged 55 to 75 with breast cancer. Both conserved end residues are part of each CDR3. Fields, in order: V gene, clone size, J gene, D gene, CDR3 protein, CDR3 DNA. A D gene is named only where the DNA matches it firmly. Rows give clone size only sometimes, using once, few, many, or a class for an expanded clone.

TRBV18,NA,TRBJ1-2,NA,CASSMGATNYGYTF,TGTGCCAGCTCCATGGGGGCCACTAACTATGGCTACACCTTC
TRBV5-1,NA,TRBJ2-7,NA,CASSLEGPYEQYF,TGCGCCAGCAGCTTGGAGGGACCCTACGAGCAGTACTTC
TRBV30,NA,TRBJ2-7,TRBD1,CAWSKDRVGEQYF,TGTGCCTGGAGCAAGGACAGGGTTGGCGAGCAGTACTTC
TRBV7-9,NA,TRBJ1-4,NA,CASSPGETNEKLFF,TGTGCCAGCAGCCCAGGGGAAACTAATGAAAAACTGTTTTTT
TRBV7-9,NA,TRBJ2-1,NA,CASSSPSLGKQFF,TGTGCCAGCAGCTCGCCCTCTTTGGGCAAGCAGTTCTTC
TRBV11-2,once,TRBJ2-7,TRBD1,CASSLGSGQGKSGHEQYF,TGTGCCAGCAGCCTGGGCAGCGGACAGGGGAAGTCAGGTCACGAGCAGTACTTC
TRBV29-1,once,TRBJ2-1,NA,CSVGGGLLSYNEQFF,TGCAGCGTTGGAGGGGGGCTCCTCTCCTACAATGAGCAGTTCTTC
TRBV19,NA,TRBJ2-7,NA,CASSTLSGSSYEQYF,TGTGCCAGTAGCACACTTAGCGGTAGCTCCTACGAGCAGTACTTC
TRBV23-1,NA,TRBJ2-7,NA,CARVAESNAEQYF,TGCGCCAGGGTAGCGGAATCTAATGCCGAGCAGTACTTC
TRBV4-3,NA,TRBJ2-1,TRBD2,CASSQDPGLEGVDEQFF,TGCGCCAGCAGCCAAGATCCGGGACTAGAAGGGGTAGATGAGCAGTTCTTC
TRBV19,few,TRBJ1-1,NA,CASSEGGTYTEAFF,TGTGCCAGTAGCGAAGGGGGGACTTACACTGAAGCTTTCTTT
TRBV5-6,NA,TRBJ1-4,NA,CASSWEATNEKLFF,TGTGCCAGCAGCTGGGAGGCAACTAATGAAAAACTGTTTTTT
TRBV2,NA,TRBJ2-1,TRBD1,CASSGGTGSYNEQFF,TGTGCCAGCAGTGGGGGGACAGGGTCCTACAATGAGCAGTTCTTC
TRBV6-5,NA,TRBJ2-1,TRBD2,CASSYSTGGEQFF,TGTGCCAGCAGTTACTCAACGGGGGGTGAGCAGTTCTTC
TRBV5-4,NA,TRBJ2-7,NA,CASSLARQSSYEQYF,TGTGCCAGCAGCTTGGCTAGGCAGAGCTCCTACGAGCAGTACTTC
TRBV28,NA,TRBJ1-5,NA,CASGRAGPQPQHF,TGTGCCAGCGGTCGGGCAGGGCCTCAGCCCCAGCATTTT